This T cell receptor beta chain emerged from a study of regulatory T cells in long-lasting Graves disease. Whole-study results and caveats: Among persistent patients, a larger number of public clonotypes were shared (around 3,000) than among newly diagnosed patients (966).

To make TCR beta libraries, researchers used iRepertoire HTBI primers and Arm-PCR of CDR3 regions. TCRdb reprocessed the multiplex PCR reads with MiXCR, giving one entry per CDR3 protein. The sample comprises 350,000 to 450,000 distinct CDR3 sequences, roughly 24% of which are singletons, and 25% to 30% rests with the top ten. Indicated time point: persistent/refractory GD, antithyroid drugs over 5 years with positive TRAb. PBMC-derived RNA was used for the TCR library. It was American Thyroid Association guidelines that determined Graves' disease diagnosis. This clonotype occurred many times. Its target is unknown. The input for sequencing was peripheral blood mononuclear cells (PBMCs), taken when the disease was refractory, from a patient treated with antithyroid drugs. The sequence was collected from a woman between 40 and 55 years old with Graves disease.

The CDR3 nucleotides are TGTGCCAGCAGTTCCCGGGGTCGACAGGGGTATGGCTACACCTTC. The encoded protein is CASSSRGRQGYGYTF. This chain uses TRBV6-5 with TRBJ1-2; 8 nucleotides align to TRBD1. Trimming took 4 bases from V and 5 from J; bases not matched to a gene: 9. The CDR3 is 15 residues long. Germline CDR1 reads MNHEY; CDR2 reads SVGAGI.